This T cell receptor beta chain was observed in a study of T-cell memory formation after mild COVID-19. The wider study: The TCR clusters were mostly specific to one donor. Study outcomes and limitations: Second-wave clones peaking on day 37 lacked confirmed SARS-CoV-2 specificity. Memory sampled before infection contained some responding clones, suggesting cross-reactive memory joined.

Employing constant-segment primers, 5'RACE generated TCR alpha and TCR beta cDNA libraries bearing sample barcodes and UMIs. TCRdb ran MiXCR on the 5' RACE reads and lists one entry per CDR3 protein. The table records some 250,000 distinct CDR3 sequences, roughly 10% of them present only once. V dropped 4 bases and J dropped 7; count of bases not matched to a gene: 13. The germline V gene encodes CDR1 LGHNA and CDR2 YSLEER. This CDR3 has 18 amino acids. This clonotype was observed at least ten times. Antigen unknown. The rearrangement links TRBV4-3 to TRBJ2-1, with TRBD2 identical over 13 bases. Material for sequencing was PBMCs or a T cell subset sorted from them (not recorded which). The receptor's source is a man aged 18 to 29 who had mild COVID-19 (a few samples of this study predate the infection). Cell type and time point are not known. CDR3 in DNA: TGCGCCAGCAGCCCTAGGGCCGCCGGGACTAGCGGGGTAAATGAGCAGTTCTTC. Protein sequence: CASSPRAAGTSGVNEQFF.